Listed here are 15 T cell receptor beta chains from one sample, sequenced in a study of beta chain features in type 1 diabetes. No cognate antigen is known for these TCRs. Points from the study as a whole: Shorter TCRB CDR3s, moderately but significantly so, were found in Type 1 diabetes patients in all four CD4+ subsets.

The study reverse transcribed the entire isolated RNA, so it sequenced expressed TCRB transcripts. Repertoires were generated with immunoSEQ multiplex PCR, while TCRdb's copy carries only in-frame clones and drops some. The sample shows 600,000 or so clones, 12% of them seen only once. Sequences were obtained from naive CD4+ T cells from blood. The receptors derive from a man aged 30 to 45 with type 1 diabetes.

This chain uses TRBV29-1 with TRBJ2-5; D possibly corresponds to TRBD2 (5 bases). With 4 bases removed from V and 2 bases from J, the gap between germline ends came to 11 bases. The length of the CDR3 is 13 residues. The germline V gene encodes CDR1 SQVTM and CDR2 ANQGSEA. CDR3 region: CSVAPGIQETQYF. CDR3 DNA sequence: TGCAGCGTTGCCCCGGGGATTCAAGAGACCCAGTACTTC.

V and J are TRBV5-1 and TRBJ2-7; the D gene could be TRBD1 or TRBD2 (6 bases each). V was cut by 6 bases and J by 5 bases, with 18 bases left in between. The CDR3 extends over 14 amino acids. Germline values: CDR1 SGHRS, CDR2 YFSETQ. CDR3 sequence: CASTRGPGMDEQYF. CDR3 nucleotide sequence: TGCGCCAGCACCCGGGGGCCAGGAATGGACGAGCAGTACTTC.

J is TRBJ2-5 and V is TRBV21-1; TRBD2 reflects the table's D call only, with no check against the DNA. TRBV21-1 is labeled a pseudogene. The CDR3 covers 14 residues. The CDR3 spells CASSKLSGEETQYF. Written as DNA, the CDR3 is TGTGCCAGCAGCAAATTGTCGGGGGAGGAGACCCAGTACTTC.

CDR3 nucleotide sequence: TGTGCCTCAGGGGTCACCGGGGAGCTGTTTTTT. Translation gives CASGVTGELFF. The chain joins TRBV10-3 to TRBJ2-2; possibly TRBD1 for D (6 bases). CDR3 length equals 11 residues. Between the trimmed V and J ends, which lost 11 bases and 4 bases, there was a span of 8 bases. Germline CDR1 ENHRY, CDR2 SYGVKD.

The chain has TRBV29-1 and TRBJ2-7; the D is unclear. With 5 bases removed from V and 1 base from J, the gap between germline ends came to 15 bases. This CDR3 spans 14 amino acids. CDR1 is SQVTM, CDR2 ANQGSEA, per germline. Written as DNA, the CDR3 is TGCAGCGTTCTCGGTTCCACAACTTCCTACGAGCAGTACTTC. This encodes CSVLGSTTSYEQYF.

This chain connects TRBV18 to TRBJ1-6; D remains unclear. CDR1 is KGHSH and CDR2 is LQKENI in the germline V gene. The V and J ends lost 5 bases and 5 bases respectively, with 10 bases between them. CDR3 length: 14 amino acids. The CDR3 protein is CASSSGADNSPLHF. CDR3 coding DNA: TGTGCCAGCTCAAGCGGTGCTGATAATTCACCCCTCCACTTT.

This clone appeared a few times. This chain joins TRBV5-1 and TRBJ1-5; TRBD1 might be the D (6 bases). Germline CDR1 is SGHRS and CDR2 is YFSETQ. V lost 1 base and J lost 2, with 10 bases in between. The CDR3 has 15 residues. The CDR3 is CASSLRAGGNQPQHF. CDR3 DNA sequence: TGCGCCAGCAGCTTGAGGGCAGGGGGCAATCAGCCCCAGCATTTT.

This clone occurred a few times. The chain links TRBV28 to TRBJ1-2, with TRBD1 identical over 12 bases. V lost 3 bases to trimming and J lost 8 bases; unmatched junction nucleotides: 4. The CDR3 has 14 residues. Germline V gene data show CDR1 as MDHEN and CDR2 as SYDVKM. In DNA form, the CDR3 reads TGTGCCAGCAGTTTGCCAGGGACAGGGGGCGGCTACACCTTC. This encodes CASSLPGTGGGYTF.

The CDR3 is CASSQDGNTIYF. CDR3 sequence (DNA): TGCGCCAGCAGCCAAGATGGGAACACCATATATTTT. This chain uses TRBV4-3 with TRBJ1-3; D is undetermined. The CDR3 is 12 amino acids. V shed 0 bases and J shed 7 bases, with 4 bases lying between them. Germline loops: CDR1 LGHNA, CDR2 YSLEER.

This clone turned up a few times. The CDR3 sequence is CARKGQGLTALHF. CDR3 bases: TGTGCAAGAAAGGGCCAGGGCCTGACGGCCCTCCACTTT. The chain uses TRBV30 and TRBJ1-6, with D perhaps TRBD1 (5 bases). CDR3 length: 13 residues. CDR1 is GTSNPN and CDR2 is SVGIG in the germline V gene (reference sequence).

The genes are TRBV7-2 and TRBJ2-5; 14 bases are a match to TRBD2. The V gene end was trimmed by 5 bases and the J gene end by 1 base; junction bases not matched to a gene: 3. Germline assignment: CDR1 SGHTA and CDR2 FQGNSA. The CDR3 runs to 16 residues. The CDR3 DNA reads as TGTGCCAGCAGCGCCGGACTAGCGGGGGGCCAAGAGACCCAGTACTTC. Amino acids: CASSAGLAGGQETQYF.

Worth noting for this clone: The sample holds other DNA sequences that translate to the same CDR3. The chain has TRBV14 and TRBJ1-6; D remains unclear. From germline, CDR1 is SGHDN and CDR2 FVKESK. The germline V and J ends were trimmed by 1 base and 8 bases, with 6 bases remaining between them. The CDR3 runs 13 residues. The CDR3 DNA follows: TGTGCCAGCAGCCAAGTAGGAGATTCACCCCTCCACTTT. This sequence encodes CASSQVGDSPLHF. The full variable domain, with the rest looked up from reference TRBV14 and TRBJ1-6, is EAGVTQFPSHSVIEKGQTVTLRCDPISGHDNLYWYRRVMGKEIKFLLHFVKESKQDESGMPNNRFLAERTGGTYSTLKVQPAELEDSGVYFCASSQVGDSPLHFGNGTRLTVT.

This rearrangement joins TRBV18 to TRBJ1-6; D gene uncertain. The CDR3 spans 13 residues. V was cut by 1 base and J by 8 bases, with 6 bases left in between. Germline CDR1 reads KGHSH; CDR2 reads LQKENI. CDR3 amino acids: CASSPRDDSPLHF. DNA for the CDR3: TGTGCCAGCTCACCACGGGATGATTCACCCCTCCACTTT. The whole variable domain, remainder taken from reference TRBV18 and TRBJ1-6, is NAGVMQNPRHLVRRRGQEARLRCSPMKGHSHVYWYRQLPEEGLKFMVYLQKENIIDESGMPKERFSAEFPKEGPSILRIQQVVRGDSAAYFCASSPRDDSPLHFGNGTRLTVT.

This clone has more than one count but fewer than ten. The chain employs TRBV9 and TRBJ2-3; 10 bases match TRBD1. The germline V gene encodes CDR1 SGDLS and CDR2 YYNGEE. The CDR3 consists of 16 residues. V was clipped by 3 bases and J by 3 bases; unmatched bases: 7. In DNA form, the CDR3 reads TGTGCCAGCAGCGCTCGACAGGGGGCTGGGACAGATACGCAGTATTTT. This gives the protein CASSARQGAGTDTQYF.

This chain joins TRBV19 and TRBJ2-3; D not resolved. This CDR3 has 16 amino acids. Germline values: CDR1 LNHDA, CDR2 SQIVND (reference sequence). The ends were cut back, 3 bases at V and 0 bases at J, with 13 bases in the middle. The CDR3 nucleotides read TGTGCCAGTAGTATTCTAGGGAAGTTTAGCACAGATACGCAGTATTTT. The encoded protein is CASSILGKFSTDTQYF.